This T cell receptor (beta chain) was profiled in a study of CD8+ T cells in alopecia areata. About the study: C3H/HeJ donors aged about 6-13 months with spontaneous alopecia supplied skin grafted onto roughly 7-11-week-old female C3H/HeJ mice.

Germline CDR1 is NNHNN and CDR2 is SYGAGS (reference sequence). Trimming at V came to 0 bases and at J to 3 bases, leaving 6 bases not matched to a gene. CDR3 length: 16 amino acids. Extraction and reverse transcription of RNA yielded cDNA as the sequencing template. The table came from immunoSEQ multiplex PCR; TCRdb's copy has only in-frame clones and leaves some out. The profile covers over 100,000 clones, none occurring a single time. This clone was counted a few times. Germline and genes here are mouse. Read coverage stops 4 residues before the CDR3 terminus; the germline J gene supplies the remainder.

The receptor comes from a C3H/HeJ mouse with alopecia areata. For this strain, the MHC haplotype corresponds to H2-k. The chain employs TRBV13-2 and TRBJ2-3; 8 positions agree with TRBD2. The material sequenced was lesional skin. The CDR3 spells CASGDARGGAAETLYF. CDR3 DNA (partial): TGTGCCAGCGGTGATGCCCGGGGGGGCGCGGCAGAA.